These T cell receptor beta chains were read from a single sample in a study of cytomegalovirus exposure and HLA in healthy donors. TCRdb's table, derived via immunoSEQ multiplex PCR, lists solely in-frame clones and lacks some. The profile covers about 99,000 clones, with 60% to 85% appearing a single time and around 5% taken by the ten largest. The sequenced sample consisted of PBMCs. Source of these receptors: a woman between 18 and 29 years old in good health and CMV-seropositive. Each CDR3 is given with its conserved first and last residue. Each record gives: V gene, D gene, clone size, J gene, CDR3 DNA, CDR3 protein. The D gene is left open where the match is weak. The size entry is marked missing in some rows and otherwise reads once, few, many or a size class.

>TRBV6-1|-|-|TRBJ2-7
TGTGCCAGCAGTGAAGAAACTAGCTCCCCCTACGAGCAGTACTTC
CASSEETSSPYEQYF
>TRBV28|-|-|TRBJ1-1
TGTGCCAGCAGTTCACCTCAGGGTCCTGAAGCTTTCTTT
CASSSPQGPEAFF
>TRBV6-5|TRBD1|-|TRBJ1-2
TGTGCCAGCAGTTACTCGCAGGGGGCACGCGGCTACACCTTC
CASSYSQGARGYTF
>TRBV14|-|-|TRBJ1-2
TGTGCCAGCAGCCAAATCGCAACGGGTGGGTGCACCTTC
CASSQIATGGCTF
>TRBV28|-|-|TRBJ1-1
TGTGCGGCCGGACAGCTAATGAACACTGAAGCTTTCTTT
CAAGQLMNTEAFF
>TRBV7-6|-|-|TRBJ2-5
TGTGCCAGCAGCCTACTAGTAGAGGAGACCCAGTACTTC
CASSLLVEETQYF
>TRBV29-1|-|once|TRBJ1-1
TGCAGCGCCGAGGGGGTGGGAGCTGAAGCTTTCTTT
CSAEGVGAEAFF
>TRBV6-1|-|-|TRBJ2-7
TGTGCCAGCAGCGCTTCCCCCGGGAGCCACGAGCAGTACTTC
CASSASPGSHEQYF
>TRBV2|TRBD1|-|TRBJ2-6
TGTGCCACCACTACAGGGGTAGGGTCAGGGGCCAACGTCCTGACTTTC
CATTTGVGSGANVLTF
>TRBV13|TRBD2|once|TRBJ2-7
TGTGCCAGCAGCCCTTCTTTGGGGACTAGAAACGAGCAGTACTTC
CASSPSLGTRNEQYF
>TRBV2|-|-|TRBJ1-4
TGTGCCAGCTGTGGGCGGGGGCAGGCTGGTTGGAATGAAAAACTGTTTTTT
CASCGRGQAGWNEKLFF
>TRBV11-2|TRBD2|-|TRBJ2-1
TGTGCCAGCAGCAGGCTGGGGGGGTTCAATGAGCAGTTCTTC
CASSRLGGFNEQFF